The TCR beta chain described here comes from a study of T cells in Graves' hyperthyroidism and ophthalmopathy. Overall study findings and caveats: For ophthalmopathy, model prediction preceded onset by a median approximately 6 months. Blood also contained most expanded thyroid clonotypes above 0.001.

CDR1 and CDR2 (germline): PRHDT, FYEKMQ (reference sequence). Trimming at V came to 5 bases and at J to 8 bases, leaving 14 bases not matched to a gene. The CDR3 extends over 16 amino acids. RNA transcripts yielded amplified TCR beta CDR3 regions. A first-round RT-PCR of the TCR CDR3 used the HTBI primer set. TCRdb passed the multiplex PCR reads through MiXCR, listing each CDR3 protein once. The table shows under 650,000 distinct CDR3 sequences, with 15% to 20% occurring only once. This clonotype was counted only a few times. No antigen is known for it. Clinical symptoms, serum thyroxine and TRAb, thyroid ultrasound and orbital computed tomography together formed the diagnostic basis. Fresh peripheral blood, around 10 ml, yielded the PBMCs.

Sequences were obtained from blood. This receptor was identified in a woman aged 25-40 years with Graves' hyperthyroidism. The rearrangement uses TRBV13 and TRBJ2-1, with TRBD2 matching 8 bases. In nucleotides, the CDR3 is TGTGCCAGCAGCCCCGCCCCCGGGAGGGCCGTGGATGAGCAGTTCTTC. It codes for CASSPAPGRAVDEQFF. The whole variable domain, remainder taken from reference TRBV13 and TRBJ2-1, is AAGVIQSPRHLIKEKRETATLKCYPIPRHDTVYWYQQGPGQDPQFLISFYEKMQSDKGSIPDRFSAQQFSDYHSELNMSSLELGDSALYFCASSPAPGRAVDEQFFGPGTRLTVL.